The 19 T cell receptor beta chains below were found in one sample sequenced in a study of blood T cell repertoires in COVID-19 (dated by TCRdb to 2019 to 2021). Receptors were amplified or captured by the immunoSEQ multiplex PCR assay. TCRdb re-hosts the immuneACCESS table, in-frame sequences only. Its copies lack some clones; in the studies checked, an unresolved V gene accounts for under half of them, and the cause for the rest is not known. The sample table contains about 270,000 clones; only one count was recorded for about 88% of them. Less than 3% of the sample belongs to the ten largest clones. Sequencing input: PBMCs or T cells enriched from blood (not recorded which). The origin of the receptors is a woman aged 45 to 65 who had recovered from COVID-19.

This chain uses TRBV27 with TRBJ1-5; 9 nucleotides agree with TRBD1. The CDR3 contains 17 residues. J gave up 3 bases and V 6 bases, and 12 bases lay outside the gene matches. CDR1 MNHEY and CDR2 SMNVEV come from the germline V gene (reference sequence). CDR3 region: CASSRGQGDFTNQPQHF. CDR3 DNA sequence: TGTGCCAGCAGCAGGGGACAGGGTGATTTTACCAATCAGCCCCAGCATTTT.

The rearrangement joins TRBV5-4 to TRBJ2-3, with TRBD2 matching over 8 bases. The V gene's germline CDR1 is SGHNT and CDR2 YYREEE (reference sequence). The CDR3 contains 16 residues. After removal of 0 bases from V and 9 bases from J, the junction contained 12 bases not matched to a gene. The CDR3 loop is CASSLDGTRAERTQYF. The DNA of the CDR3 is TGTGCCAGCAGCTTGGACGGGACTAGGGCTGAAAGAACGCAGTATTTT.

The CDR3: CAWSTGPGNTIYF. CDR3 DNA sequence: TGTGCCTGGAGTACTGGTCCTGGAAACACCATATATTTT. V and J are TRBV30 and TRBJ1-3; D unclear. The V end was cut by 2 bases, the J end by 2 bases, with 7 bases between. The germline gives CDR1 GTSNPN, CDR2 SVGIG (reference sequence). The CDR3 covers 13 residues.

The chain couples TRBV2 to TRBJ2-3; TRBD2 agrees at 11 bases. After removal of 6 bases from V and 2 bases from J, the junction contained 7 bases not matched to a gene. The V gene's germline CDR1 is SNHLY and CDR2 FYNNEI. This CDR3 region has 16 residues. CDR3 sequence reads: CASRETSGSFTDTQYF. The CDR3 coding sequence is TGTGCCAGCAGGGAAACTAGCGGGAGTTTCACAGATACGCAGTATTTT.

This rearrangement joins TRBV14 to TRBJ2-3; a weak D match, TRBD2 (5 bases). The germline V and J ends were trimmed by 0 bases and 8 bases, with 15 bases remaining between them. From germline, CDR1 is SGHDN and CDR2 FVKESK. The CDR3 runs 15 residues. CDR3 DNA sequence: TGTGCCAGCAGCCAAGATCAAAACTACGAGGGTACGCAGTATTTT. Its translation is CASSQDQNYEGTQYF.

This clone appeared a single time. CDR3 protein: CASSQQGQNTEAFF. For the CDR3, the DNA is TGTGCCAGCTCACAACAGGGTCAGAACACTGAAGCTTTCTTT. The chain is built from TRBV18 and TRBJ1-1; the D gene is possibly TRBD1 (6 bases). Per germline, CDR1 KGHSH and CDR2 LQKENI. The CDR3 runs 14 residues. Trimming cost V 4 bases and J 1 base, with 10 bases left between them.

This CDR3 is CASGKDRGPYEQYF. For the CDR3, the DNA is TGTGCCAGCGGAAAAGACAGGGGGCCCTACGAGCAGTACTTC. The chain carries TRBV2 and TRBJ2-7; 10 nucleotides match TRBD1. CDR3 length: 14 residues. Germline V gene sequence: CDR1 SNHLY, CDR2 FYNNEI. With V trimmed by 8 bases and J by 2 bases, 6 bases remained unmatched.

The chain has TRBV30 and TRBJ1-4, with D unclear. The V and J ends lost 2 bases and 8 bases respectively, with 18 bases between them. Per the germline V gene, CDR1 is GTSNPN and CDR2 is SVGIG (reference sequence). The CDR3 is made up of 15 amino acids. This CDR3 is CAWSMSRSFGEKLFF. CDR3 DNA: TGTGCCTGGAGTATGTCTCGGTCCTTCGGGGAAAAACTGTTTTTT.

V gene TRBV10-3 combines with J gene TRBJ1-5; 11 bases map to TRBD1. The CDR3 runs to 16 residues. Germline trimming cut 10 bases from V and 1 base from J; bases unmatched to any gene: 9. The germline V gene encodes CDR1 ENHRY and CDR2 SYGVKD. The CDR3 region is CATRTGGFSSNQPQHF. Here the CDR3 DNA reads TGTGCCACCCGGACAGGGGGCTTTAGCAGCAATCAGCCCCAGCATTTT.

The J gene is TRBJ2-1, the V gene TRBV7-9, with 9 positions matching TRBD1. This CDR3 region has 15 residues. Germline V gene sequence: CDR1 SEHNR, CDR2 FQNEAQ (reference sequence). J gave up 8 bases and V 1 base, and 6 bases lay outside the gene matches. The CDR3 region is CASSLVGTGNDEQFF. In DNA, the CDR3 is TGTGCCAGCAGCTTAGTCGGGACAGGGAATGATGAGCAGTTCTTC.

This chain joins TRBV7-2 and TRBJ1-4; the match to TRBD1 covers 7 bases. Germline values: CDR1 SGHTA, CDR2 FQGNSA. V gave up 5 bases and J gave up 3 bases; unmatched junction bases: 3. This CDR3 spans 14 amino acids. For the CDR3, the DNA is TGTGCCAGCAGCCGCGACAGGGCTAATGAAAAACTGTTTTTT. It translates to CASSRDRANEKLFF.

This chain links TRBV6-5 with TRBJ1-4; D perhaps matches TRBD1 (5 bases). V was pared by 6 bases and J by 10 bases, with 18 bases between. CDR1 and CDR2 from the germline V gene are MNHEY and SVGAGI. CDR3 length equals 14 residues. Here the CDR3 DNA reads TGTGCCAGCAGCTCGAAGGGGTTCACGGGAAAACTGTTTTTT. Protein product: CASSSKGFTGKLFF.

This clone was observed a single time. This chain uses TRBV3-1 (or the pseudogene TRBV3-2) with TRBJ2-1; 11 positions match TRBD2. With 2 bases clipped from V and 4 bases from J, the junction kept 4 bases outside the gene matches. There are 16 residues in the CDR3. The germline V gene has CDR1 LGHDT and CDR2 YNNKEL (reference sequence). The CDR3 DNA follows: TGTGCCAGCAGCCAAAGAGTAGCGGGAGGGTACAATGAGCAGTTCTTC. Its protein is CASSQRVAGGYNEQFF.

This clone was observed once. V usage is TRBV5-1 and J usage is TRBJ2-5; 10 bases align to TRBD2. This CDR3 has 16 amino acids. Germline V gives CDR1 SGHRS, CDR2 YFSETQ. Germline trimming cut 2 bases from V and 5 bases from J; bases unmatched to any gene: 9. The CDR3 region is CASSFFVAGGGETQYF. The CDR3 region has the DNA TGCGCCAGCAGCTTTTTTGTAGCGGGAGGTGGGGAGACCCAGTACTTC.

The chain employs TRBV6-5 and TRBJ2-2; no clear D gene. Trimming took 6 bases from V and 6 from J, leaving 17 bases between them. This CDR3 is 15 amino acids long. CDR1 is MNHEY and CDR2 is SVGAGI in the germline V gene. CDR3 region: CASRKIYSFAGELFF. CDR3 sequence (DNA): TGTGCCAGCAGAAAAATCTATTCCTTTGCCGGGGAGCTGTTTTTT.

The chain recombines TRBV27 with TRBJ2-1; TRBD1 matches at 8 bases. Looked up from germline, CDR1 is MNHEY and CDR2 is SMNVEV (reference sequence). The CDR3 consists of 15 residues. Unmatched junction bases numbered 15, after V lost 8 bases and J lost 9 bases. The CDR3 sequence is CASERRAGGGFEQFF. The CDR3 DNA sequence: TGTGCCAGCGAGCGGAGGGCAGGGGGCGGGTTTGAGCAGTTCTTC.

The CDR3 DNA follows: TGTGCCAGCAGCGCCACAGGGCCTGGGTGGCAGCCCCAGCATTTT. Amino acid sequence: CASSATGPGWQPQHF. This rearrangement joins TRBV28 to TRBJ1-5, with D tentatively TRBD1 (6 bases). Trimming took off 6 bases at V and 7 bases at J, with 19 bases between the two ends. CDR1 and CDR2 from the germline V gene are MDHEN and SYDVKM. The CDR3 contains 15 residues.

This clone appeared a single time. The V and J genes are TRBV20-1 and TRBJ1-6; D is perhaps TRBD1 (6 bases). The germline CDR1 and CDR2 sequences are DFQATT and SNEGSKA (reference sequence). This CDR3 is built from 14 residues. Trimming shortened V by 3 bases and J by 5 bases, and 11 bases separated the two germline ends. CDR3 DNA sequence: TGCAGTGCTAGTGGACAGATCGATAATTCACCCCTCCACTTT. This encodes CSASGQIDNSPLHF.

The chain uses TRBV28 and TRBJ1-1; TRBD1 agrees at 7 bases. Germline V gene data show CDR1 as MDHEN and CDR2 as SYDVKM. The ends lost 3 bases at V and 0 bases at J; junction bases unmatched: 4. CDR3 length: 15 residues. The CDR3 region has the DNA TGTGCCAGCAGTTTTACAGGGGCGGTGAACACTGAAGCTTTCTTT. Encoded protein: CASSFTGAVNTEAFF. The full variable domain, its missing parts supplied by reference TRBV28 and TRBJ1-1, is DVKVTQSSRYLVKRTGEKVFLECVQDMDHENMFWYRQDPGLGLRLIYFSYDVKMKEKGDIPEGYSVSREKKERFSLILESASTNQTSMYLCASSFTGAVNTEAFFGQGTRLTVV.